The 21 T cell receptor beta chains reported below all come from one sample, sequenced in a study of blood T cells in healthy people across ages. Alongside a J-beta primer mix, a sample-barcoded 5' primer served in a second PCR lasting about 7 to 11 cycles. MiXCR was run by TCRdb on the 5' RACE reads, yielding one entry per CDR3 protein. The table has about 670,000 distinct CDR3 sequences, approximately 40% seen once. Sequenced material: blood. Receptors originate from a man at least 80 years old in good health.

This sequence joins TRBV29-1 and TRBJ2-1; D is unclear. Germline loops: CDR1 SQVTM, CDR2 ANQGSEA. This CDR3 is 13 amino acids long. The V and J ends lost 7 bases and 7 bases respectively, with 17 bases between them. Here the CDR3 DNA reads TGCAGCGCGACGTCAGGAGTAAGAAATGAGCAGTTCTTC. This translates into CSATSGVRNEQFF.

J is TRBJ2-7 and V is TRBV21-1. TRBV21-1 is an annotated pseudogene. This CDR3 has 13 amino acids. The CDR3 is CASSKGISYGQCF. In DNA form, the CDR3 reads TGTGCCAGCAGCAAAGGCATCTCCTACGGGCAGTGCTTC.

This clonotype appeared once. With a much larger clone just one base away, this may be a read error. The V call is TRBV20-1, the J call TRBJ2-5; the match to TRBD2 covers 12 bases. CDR1 is DFQATT, CDR2 SNEGSKA, per germline (reference sequence). CDR3 length: 17 residues. CDR3 residues: CSAEGSSGGAYGKTKYF. As DNA, the CDR3 is TGCAGTGCCGAGGGGTCTAGCGGGGGGGCCTACGGGAAGACCAAGTACTTC.

This clonotype has more than one count but fewer than ten. This chain uses TRBV5-1 with TRBJ2-1; D possibly matches TRBD1 or TRBD2 (5 bases each). The CDR3 sequence is 15 residues long. The ends were cut back, 7 bases at V and 6 bases at J, with 20 bases in the middle. Germline V CDR1 and CDR2: SGHRS, YFSETQ. CDR3: CASESPGPLGNEQFF. The CDR3, as DNA: TGCGCCAGCGAATCCCCGGGACCTCTCGGCAATGAGCAGTTCTTC.

This clonotype was counted ten times or more. The chain links TRBV29-1 to TRBJ2-5; D not certain. With 4 bases removed from V and 6 bases from J, the gap between germline ends came to 15 bases. The CDR3 contains 13 residues. The germline CDR1 and CDR2 sequences are SQVTM and ANQGSEA. CDR3 sequence: CSVAGNPLKTQYF. The CDR3 nucleotides read TGCAGCGTTGCCGGCAACCCCCTGAAGACCCAGTACTTC. The variable domain in full, completed from reference TRBV29-1 and TRBJ2-5, reads SAVISQKPSRDICQRGTSLTIQCQVDSQVTMMFWYRQQPGQSLTLIATANQGSEATYESGFVIDKFPISRPNLTFSTLTVSNMSPEDSSIYLCSVAGNPLKTQYFGPGTRLLVL.

This clonotype was seen at least ten times. V gene TRBV11-2 combines with J gene TRBJ2-1; D may correspond to TRBD1 or TRBD2 (6 bases each). Germline CDR1 and CDR2: SGHAT and FQNNGV. The CDR3 extends over 16 amino acids. Trimming pared 1 base from V and 7 bases from J, leaving 17 bases between. This CDR3 is CASSLARGQGGNEQFF. The CDR3 DNA follows: TGTGCCAGCAGCTTAGCCCGGGGGCAGGGTGGGAATGAGCAGTTCTTC. Variable domain in full (rest from reference TRBV11-2 and TRBJ2-1): EAGVAQSPRYKIIEKRQSVAFWCNPISGHATLYWYQQILGQGPKLLIQFQNNGVVDDSQLPKDRFSAERLKGVDSTLKIQPAKLEDSAVYLCASSLARGQGGNEQFFGPGTRLTVL.

The J gene is TRBJ2-1, the V gene TRBV6-2 or TRBV6-3, with D maybe TRBD2 (6 bases). V was clipped by 7 bases and J by 0 bases, with 16 bases between them. Germline V gene lookup returns CDR1 MNHEY and CDR2 SVGEGT. There are 16 residues in the CDR3. The CDR3 is CASKTPGGDSYNEQFF. The CDR3 DNA reads as TGTGCCAGCAAAACCCCAGGAGGGGACTCCTACAATGAGCAGTTCTTC.

This clonotype was recorded many times. The genes are TRBV7-9 and TRBJ2-1; D not certain. The CDR3 is 12 residues long. From germline, CDR1 is SEHNR and CDR2 FQNEAQ (reference sequence). Trimming took off 11 bases at V and 7 bases at J, with 15 bases between the two ends. As DNA, the CDR3 is TGTGCCCCTCAAGGAGCTGGGAATGAGCAGTTCTTC. Translating gives CAPQGAGNEQFF.

This clonotype was counted only a few times. This chain links TRBV9 with TRBJ2-1; 8 nucleotides line up with TRBD2. The CDR3 covers 14 residues. Trimming removed 1 base from V and 8 bases from J; junction bases left unmatched: 5. CDR1 and CDR2 (germline): SGDLS, YYNGEE. CDR3 sequence reads: CASSVTGGMDEQFF. As DNA, the CDR3 is TGTGCCAGCAGCGTAACGGGAGGGATGGATGAGCAGTTCTTC.

J is TRBJ2-1 and V is TRBV25-1, with D possibly TRBD1 on 5 matching bases. The germline V gene has CDR1 MGHDK and CDR2 SYGVNS. The CDR3 covers 16 residues. V shed 3 bases and J shed 8 bases, with 20 bases lying between them. The CDR3 sequence: CASSDPGISSIDEQFF. As DNA, the CDR3 is TGTGCCAGCAGTGACCCAGGGATTTCTAGTATCGATGAGCAGTTCTTC.

V is TRBV10-3 and J is TRBJ2-7, with 9 bases identical to TRBD1. This CDR3 is built from 14 residues. V was clipped by 6 bases and J by 4 bases; unmatched bases: 7. The V gene's germline CDR1 is ENHRY and CDR2 SYGVKD. CDR3 sequence: CAIRGDREIYEQYF. CDR3 DNA: TGTGCCATCAGGGGGGACAGGGAGATTTACGAGCAGTACTTC.

This chain joins TRBV7-2 and TRBJ1-1, with D perhaps TRBD1 (5 bases). Germline assignment: CDR1 SGHTA and CDR2 FQGNSA. This CDR3 comprises 15 residues. V was clipped by 5 bases and J by 4 bases, with 17 bases between them. The CDR3 DNA is TGTGCCAGCAGCCCCGGTGCAGGCGGGGGCACTGAAGCTTTCTTT. Protein: CASSPGAGGGTEAFF.

This clonotype was seen a handful of times. The V gene is TRBV7-2, the J gene TRBJ1-5; TRBD1 is a possible D gene (6 bases). In germline, CDR1 is SGHTA, CDR2 FQGNSA. The CDR3 runs to 15 residues. Trimming shortened V by 3 bases and J by 1 base, and 10 bases separated the two germline ends. The DNA of the CDR3 is TGTGCCAGCAGCTTCAGGGGAGGCAGCAATCAGCCCCAGCATTTT. Translation: CASSFRGGSNQPQHF.

This clonotype came up many times. The chain is built from TRBV29-1 and TRBJ2-3, with a weak D call TRBD2 (5 bases). Between the trimmed V and J ends, which lost 5 bases and 3 bases, there was a span of 9 bases. The V gene's germline CDR1 is SQVTM and CDR2 ANQGSEA. The CDR3 has 12 residues. The CDR3 reads CSVSGDTDTQYF. CDR3 nucleotides: TGCAGCGTTTCCGGGGATACAGATACGCAGTATTTT.

The chain recombines TRBV7-6 with TRBJ2-1; TRBD2 aligns across 9 bases. J lost 5 bases, V lost 4 bases, and 6 bases had no gene match. The CDR3 is 15 amino acids. From germline, CDR1 is SGHVS and CDR2 FNYEAQ. CDR3 sequence: CASSSRLADNNEQFF. DNA for the CDR3: TGTGCCAGCAGCTCCCGACTAGCGGATAACAATGAGCAGTTCTTC.

This chain joins TRBV9 and TRBJ2-5, with TRBD2 identical over 7 bases. The CDR3 runs 16 residues. Germline CDR1 SGDLS, CDR2 YYNGEE. The trim removed 0 bases at V and 1 base at J, leaving 6 bases unmatched. The CDR3 DNA follows: TGTGCCAGCAGCGTAGCTACGGGACTACCCCAAGAGACCCAGTACTTC. As protein: CASSVATGLPQETQYF.

The chain links TRBV2 to TRBJ2-1; no clear D. Germline-derived CDR1 and CDR2 are SNHLY and FYNNEI. V was cut by 6 bases and J by 5 bases, with 11 bases left in between. This CDR3 is built from 13 residues. CDR3 bases: TGTGCCAGCAGCGAACCACTAAACAATGAGCAGTTCTTC. It is translated as CASSEPLNNEQFF.

The chain combines TRBV6-2 or TRBV6-3 with TRBJ1-1, with TRBD1 as a possible D gene (5 bases). The CDR3 is 15 amino acids. CDR1 is MNHEY and CDR2 is SVGEGT in the germline V gene. Trimming left V 2 bases short and J 0 bases short, with 10 bases between. CDR3 loop: CASSYAGRMNTEAFF. Written as DNA, the CDR3 is TGTGCCAGCAGTTACGCGGGACGGATGAACACTGAAGCTTTCTTT.

This clonotype was counted at least ten times. V and J are TRBV10-2 and TRBJ2-1; TRBD2 is a possible D gene (5 bases). Per the germline V gene, CDR1 is WSHSY and CDR2 is SAAADI. This CDR3 is 16 amino acids long. Between the trimmed V and J ends, which lost 2 bases and 0 bases, there was a span of 11 bases. CDR3 protein: CASSEISAPSYNEQFF. CDR3 bases: TGCGCCAGCAGTGAGATTAGCGCGCCCTCCTACAATGAGCAGTTCTTC.

The rearrangement uses TRBV20-1 and TRBJ2-7, with 9 nucleotides matching TRBD2. This CDR3 region has 16 residues. Germline CDR1 and CDR2: DFQATT and SNEGSKA (reference sequence). Losses at the gene ends were 1 base for V and 7 bases for J; bases not matched to a gene: 14. The DNA of the CDR3 is TGCAGTGCTAGAGTTCTTGGCGGGAGGGCCAATGGTGAGCAGTACTTC. Translation: CSARVLGGRANGEQYF.

This clonotype has more than one count but fewer than ten. This chain uses TRBV20-1 with TRBJ2-3; 9 bases agree with TRBD2. V dropped 2 bases and J dropped 0; count of bases not matched to a gene: 9. Germline V gene lookup returns CDR1 DFQATT and CDR2 SNEGSKA (reference sequence). The CDR3 is 17 residues long. CDR3 in DNA: TGCAGTGCTAGAACAACCCCTGCGGGGGGGAGCACAGATACGCAGTATTTT. Protein: CSARTTPAGGSTDTQYF.